Each of the 27 T cell receptor beta chains below was sequenced from the same sample in a study of T cells after yellow fever vaccination. A single record per CDR3 protein comes from TCRdb applying MiXCR to the 5' RACE reads. This sample has under 550,000 distinct CDR3 sequences; just over 20% occur once, and the top ten carry about 17%. The source material was PBMCs, sampled roughly 20 days after the first yellow fever vaccination. Every receptor here comes from a man between 18 and 35 years old who received the YFV17D yellow fever vaccine.

This clonotype has a handful of counts. CDR3 region: CASSYANTGELFF. The CDR3 DNA is TGTGCCAGCAGTTACGCGAACACCGGGGAGCTGTTTTTT. The V and J genes are TRBV6-5 and TRBJ2-2; D is uncertain. V lost 2 bases, J lost 0 bases, and 1 base lay in between. CDR1 MNHEY and CDR2 SVGAGI come from the germline V gene. The CDR3 has 13 amino acids.

Here the CDR3 DNA reads TGCGCCAGCAGCTCTTGGGGACAGGGGGAGAACACCGGGGAGCTGTTTTTT. Amino acids: CASSSWGQGENTGELFF. The chain joins TRBV4-3 to TRBJ2-2, with 11 bases fitting TRBD1. Trimming at V came to 5 bases and at J to 1 base, leaving 6 bases not matched to a gene. CDR3 length equals 17 residues. Looked up from germline, CDR1 is LGHNA and CDR2 is YSLEER.

The chain couples TRBV7-9 to TRBJ2-3, with a possible D match to TRBD1 (8 bases). The length of the CDR3 is 15 residues. Germline V lookup: CDR1 SEHNR, CDR2 FQNEAQ (reference sequence). Deletions cut 5 bases from V and 4 bases from J, with 16 bases between. The CDR3 DNA reads TGTGCCAGCAGCGACAGACAGGGGAGGGCAGATACGCAGTATTTT. Its protein product is CASSDRQGRADTQYF. Full variable domain (remainder filled in from reference TRBV7-9 and TRBJ2-3): DTGVSQNPRHKITKRGQNVTFRCDPISEHNRLYWYRQTLGQGPEFLTYFQNEAQLEKSRLLSDRFSAERPKGSFSTLEIQRTEQGDSAMYLCASSDRQGRADTQYFGPGTRLTVL.

This clonotype turned up a few times. The genes are TRBV4-2 and TRBJ2-5; D unclear. The germline V gene has CDR1 LGHNA and CDR2 YNFKEQ. V was pared by 0 bases and J by 2 bases, with 10 bases between. CDR3 size: 15 residues. As DNA, the CDR3 is TGTGCCAGCAGCCAAGATCCGGCAGCGCAAGAGACCCAGTACTTC. Its protein is CASSQDPAAQETQYF.

This chain uses TRBV24-1 with TRBJ2-7; tentative D call: TRBD1 (6 bases). V lost 9 bases to trimming and J lost 3 bases, with 14 bases between them. CDR3 length: 13 residues. Looked up from germline, CDR1 is KGHDR and CDR2 is SFDVKD. In DNA, the CDR3 is TGTGCCACCGCTTGGGACAAGAACTACGAGCAGTACGTC. This codes for CATAWDKNYEQYV.

This chain links TRBV4-1 with TRBJ1-1; D unclear. The CDR3 extends over 14 amino acids. V lost 4 bases to trimming and J lost 5 bases, with 14 bases between them. Per germline, CDR1 MGHRA and CDR2 YSYEKL. CDR3 in DNA: TGCGCCAGCAGCCCGTGGGTCCTGGGAACTGAAGCTTTCTTT. It encodes CASSPWVLGTEAFF.

This clonotype was seen a few times. The genes are TRBV7-2 and TRBJ2-1, with D perhaps TRBD1 or TRBD2 (6 bases each). CDR1 and CDR2 (germline): SGHTA, FQGNSA. V was clipped by 6 bases and J by 8 bases, with 14 bases between them. The CDR3 is made up of 13 amino acids. The CDR3 loop reads CASRLRGRDEQFF. The CDR3 coding sequence is TGTGCCAGCAGGCTCCGGGGGCGGGATGAGCAGTTCTTC.

The chain uses TRBV12-3 or TRBV12-4 and TRBJ1-2; perhaps TRBD1 as D (5 bases). With 6 bases removed from V and 7 bases from J, the gap between germline ends came to 15 bases. The length of the CDR3 is 13 residues. The DNA for the CDR3 is TGTGCCAGCAGCCGGGACGGCCGGGGTGGCTACACCTTC. Translation: CASSRDGRGGYTF.

This clonotype has just a few counts. The rearrangement joins TRBV29-1 to TRBJ1-5, with D maybe TRBD1 (5 bases). The germline gives CDR1 SQVTM, CDR2 ANQGSEA. The V end lost 8 bases, the J end lost 5 bases, and 10 bases lay between the germline ends. The CDR3 is made up of 11 amino acids. Here the CDR3 reads CSSGGYQPQHF. In DNA form, the CDR3 reads TGCAGCTCTGGGGGTTATCAGCCCCAGCATTTT.

This clonotype has a handful of counts. The V and J genes are TRBV6-2 or TRBV6-3 and TRBJ2-5, with a possible D match to TRBD2 (6 bases). Trimming left V 6 bases short and J 5 bases short, with 16 bases between. This CDR3 has 14 residues. CDR1 and CDR2 (germline): MNHEY, SVGEGT. The CDR3 DNA reads TGTGCCAGCAGGATCCCGGGACGGGGGGAGACCCAGTACTTC. Its protein product is CASRIPGRGETQYF.

CDR3 DNA sequence: TGTGCCAGCAGTTCCCGGGACGGAGCTAACTATGGCTACACCTTC. The encoded protein is CASSSRDGANYGYTF. The chain combines TRBV27 with TRBJ1-2; possibly TRBD1 for D (5 bases). The CDR3 extends over 15 amino acids. V was cut by 4 bases and J by 0 bases, with 12 bases left in between. Germline-derived CDR1 and CDR2 are MNHEY and SMNVEV (reference sequence).

This clonotype was observed a few times. The rearrangement links TRBV12-3 or TRBV12-4 to TRBJ2-1; a weak D match, TRBD2 (5 bases). V was pared by 5 bases and J by 9 bases, with 14 bases between. This CDR3 has 13 amino acids. The CDR3 DNA reads as TGTGCCAGCAGTCCAACGGACTGGTTTGAGCAGTTCTTC. Translation gives CASSPTDWFEQFF.

This clonotype was counted between two and nine times. The V and J genes are TRBV5-1 and TRBJ2-7, with 9 nucleotides matching TRBD2. Germline V CDR1 and CDR2: SGHRS, YFSETQ. V dropped 4 bases and J dropped 5; count of bases not matched to a gene: 13. This CDR3 is built from 16 residues. In nucleotides, the CDR3 is TGCGCCAGCAGCCTGAGTGCCGGGACTAGCACCGACGAGCAGTACTTC. Amino acids: CASSLSAGTSTDEQYF. Combining the CDR3 with reference TRBV5-1 and TRBJ2-7 gives the whole variable domain KAGVTQTPRYLIKTRGQQVTLSCSPISGHRSVSWYQQTPGQGLQFLFEYFSETQRNKGNFPGRFSGRQFSNSRSEMNVSTLELGDSALYLCASSLSAGTSTDEQYFGPGTRLTVT.

The chain uses TRBV5-1 and TRBJ1-2; TRBD1 is a possible D gene (6 bases). The germline gives CDR1 SGHRS, CDR2 YFSETQ. Trimming took off 0 bases at V and 4 bases at J, with 13 bases between the two ends. This CDR3 has 15 residues. CDR3 residues: CASSLGQGLGYGYTF. In DNA, the CDR3 is TGCGCCAGCAGCTTGGGTCAGGGGTTGGGCTATGGCTACACCTTC. Supplemented by reference TRBV5-1 and TRBJ1-2, the full variable domain reads KAGVTQTPRYLIKTRGQQVTLSCSPISGHRSVSWYQQTPGQGLQFLFEYFSETQRNKGNFPGRFSGRQFSNSRSEMNVSTLELGDSALYLCASSLGQGLGYGYTFGSGTRLTVV.

J is TRBJ2-3 and V is TRBV20-1; D call uncertain. The length of the CDR3 is 12 residues. CDR1 and CDR2 (germline): DFQATT, SNEGSKA (reference sequence). Between the trimmed V and J ends, which lost 3 bases and 1 base, there was a span of 5 bases. Here the CDR3 reads CSASLGTDTQYF. For the CDR3, the DNA is TGCAGTGCTAGCCTAGGCACAGATACGCAGTATTTT.

This clonotype appeared a few times. This chain connects TRBV5-1 to TRBJ2-7; 7 nucleotides agree with TRBD1. CDR1 and CDR2 from the germline V gene are SGHRS and YFSETQ. The V gene end was trimmed by 4 bases and the J gene end by 4 bases; junction bases not matched to a gene: 8. The CDR3 is 14 amino acids. CDR3 protein: CASSTPGTAYEQYF. In DNA, the CDR3 is TGCGCCAGCAGCACGCCCGGGACAGCTTACGAGCAGTACTTC.

J is TRBJ2-5 and V is TRBV3-1; possible D gene TRBD2, 6 bases. Trimming pared 10 bases from V and 2 bases from J, leaving 23 bases between. The germline V gene has CDR1 LGHDT and CDR2 YNNKEL (reference sequence). This CDR3 spans 16 amino acids. In DNA, the CDR3 is TGTGCCACCAAACCGACGGGACTCTCCTGGCAAGAGACCCAGTACTTC. It specifies CATKPTGLSWQETQYF.

The CDR3 sequence is CASSLMEDTQYF. DNA of the CDR3: TGTGCCAGCAGTTTAATGGAAGATACGCAGTATTTT. V is TRBV28 and J is TRBJ2-3, with D uncertain. This CDR3 is 12 amino acids long. The germline V gene encodes CDR1 MDHEN and CDR2 SYDVKM. V lost 2 bases, J lost 5 bases, and 5 bases lay in between.

This clonotype was detected only a few times. The junction departs from germline at one end; a sequencing error may be responsible. The chain links TRBV10-3 to TRBJ1-1; possibly TRBD1 for D (5 bases). The CDR3 loop spans 13 amino acids. CDR1 and CDR2 (germline): ENHRY, SYGVKD. In DNA form, the CDR3 reads TGTGCCATCCGTGAGAGGGGAAACACTGAAGCTTTCTTT. This gives the protein CAIRERGNTEAFF.

J is TRBJ2-3 and V is TRBV5-1, with TRBD2 as a possible D gene (6 bases). V was clipped by 0 bases and J by 11 bases, with 19 bases between them. The CDR3 runs 15 residues. In germline, CDR1 is SGHRS, CDR2 YFSETQ. This chain's CDR3 is CASSLVVSGPPGQYF. The CDR3 region has the DNA TGCGCCAGCAGCTTGGTGGTTAGCGGCCCTCCGGGGCAGTATTTT.

This clonotype showed up just a few times. Here the CDR3 reads CASSPQVETEAFF. The CDR3 DNA reads TGTGCCAGCAGCCCGCAGGTAGAGACTGAAGCTTTCTTT. V gene TRBV7-2 combines with J gene TRBJ1-1, with D hard to call. V was clipped by 5 bases and J by 5 bases, with 12 bases between them. This CDR3 comprises 13 residues. Germline lookup yields CDR1 SGHTA and CDR2 FQGNSA.

The J gene is TRBJ2-5, the V gene TRBV6-5, with a tentative D call TRBD1 (7 bases). This CDR3 is 16 amino acids long. Trimming took off 2 bases at V and 5 bases at J, with 18 bases between the two ends. Germline CDR1 MNHEY, CDR2 SVGAGI. The CDR3, as DNA: TGTGCCAGCAGTTACCGGAGACGGCCAGGGGGGGAGACCCAGTACTTC. This translates into CASSYRRRPGGETQYF.

The chain employs TRBV11-1 and TRBJ2-7; 7 bases are shared with TRBD1. This CDR3 has 15 residues. The V and J ends lost 1 base and 7 bases, in that order; junction bases with no gene match: 10. Germline values: CDR1 SGHAT, CDR2 FQDESV (reference sequence). This CDR3 reads CASSLVIGTELEQYF. The CDR3 nucleotides read TGTGCCAGCAGCTTAGTCATCGGGACAGAGCTTGAGCAGTACTTC.

V gene TRBV11-2 combines with J gene TRBJ1-1; unclear D gene. V gave up 5 bases and J gave up 2 bases, with 12 bases separating them. CDR1 and CDR2 (germline): SGHAT, FQNNGV. This CDR3 is built from 14 residues. CDR3: CASSAGRENTEAFF. CDR3 DNA sequence: TGTGCCAGCAGCGCGGGGAGGGAAAACACTGAAGCTTTCTTT.

This clonotype occurred a few times. V and J are TRBV7-9 and TRBJ2-7; D remains unclear. The germline V gene encodes CDR1 SEHNR and CDR2 FQNEAQ (reference sequence). V dropped 1 base and J dropped 0 bases, with 13 bases sitting between them. The CDR3 covers 16 residues. CDR3 residues: CASSLGGGRSSYEQYF. Here the CDR3 DNA reads TGTGCCAGCAGCTTAGGAGGCGGCAGGAGCTCCTACGAGCAGTACTTC.

The rearrangement links TRBV28 to TRBJ1-4, with a weak D call TRBD1 (5 bases). From germline, CDR1 is MDHEN and CDR2 SYDVKM. V lost 5 bases, J lost 4 bases, and 20 bases lay in between. The CDR3 sequence is 17 residues long. The CDR3: CASSPLQGPLFNEKLFF. The CDR3 coding sequence is TGTGCCAGCAGTCCCCTTCAGGGCCCCCTCTTTAATGAAAAACTGTTTTTT.

V is TRBV7-2 and J is TRBJ2-2; 9 bases are shared with TRBD1. V dropped 5 bases and J dropped 4; count of bases not matched to a gene: 8. The CDR3 is 16 residues long. In germline, CDR1 is SGHTA, CDR2 FQGNSA. The CDR3, as DNA: TGTGCCAGCAGCGCCCGGGGACAGGGAGCCACCGGGGAGCTGTTTTTT. Its translation: CASSARGQGATGELFF.